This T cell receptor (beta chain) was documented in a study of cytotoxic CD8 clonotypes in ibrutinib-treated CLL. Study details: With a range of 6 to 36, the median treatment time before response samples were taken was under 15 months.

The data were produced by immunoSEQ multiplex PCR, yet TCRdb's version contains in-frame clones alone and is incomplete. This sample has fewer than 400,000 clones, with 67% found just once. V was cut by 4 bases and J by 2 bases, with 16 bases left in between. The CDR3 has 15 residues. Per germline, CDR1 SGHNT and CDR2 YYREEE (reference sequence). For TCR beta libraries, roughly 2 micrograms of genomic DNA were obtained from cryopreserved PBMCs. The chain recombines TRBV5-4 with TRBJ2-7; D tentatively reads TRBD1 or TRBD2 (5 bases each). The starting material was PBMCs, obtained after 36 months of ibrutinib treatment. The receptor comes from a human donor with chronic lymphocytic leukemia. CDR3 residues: CASSRGGAEPYEQYF. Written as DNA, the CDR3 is TGTGCCAGCAGCCGGGGTGGGGCGGAGCCCTACGAGCAGTACTTC.